This T cell receptor beta chain was sequenced for a study of cytomegalovirus exposure and HLA in healthy donors. Whole-study results and caveats: A previous analysis found most TCR beta V segments productive roughly 87% or roughly 30% of the time. What was likely a sequencing artifact was a cluster of highly shared sequence variants. Most TCR sequences were seen very rarely across donors, but some public TCRs occurred in many.

J was trimmed by 1 base and V by 4 bases; bases with no gene match: 4. This CDR3 is built from 15 residues. Germline V gives CDR1 MNHEY, CDR2 SVGAGI. The PCR contained 60 Vbeta and 13 Jbeta primers. Method: immunoSEQ multiplex PCR; TCRdb's copy keeps in-frame clones and lacks some. Of fewer than 200,000 clones listed, about 75% are singletons. Concerning this clone: Its antigen is currently unknown.

This sequence joins TRBV6-5 and TRBJ2-4; TRBD1 matches 7 bases. Sequenced material: PBMCs. This sequence was found in a female donor in good health and CMV-seronegative. CDR3: CASSSQGSAKNIQYF. DNA for the CDR3: TGTGCCAGCAGTTCACAGGGGAGCGCCAAAAACATTCAGTACTTC.